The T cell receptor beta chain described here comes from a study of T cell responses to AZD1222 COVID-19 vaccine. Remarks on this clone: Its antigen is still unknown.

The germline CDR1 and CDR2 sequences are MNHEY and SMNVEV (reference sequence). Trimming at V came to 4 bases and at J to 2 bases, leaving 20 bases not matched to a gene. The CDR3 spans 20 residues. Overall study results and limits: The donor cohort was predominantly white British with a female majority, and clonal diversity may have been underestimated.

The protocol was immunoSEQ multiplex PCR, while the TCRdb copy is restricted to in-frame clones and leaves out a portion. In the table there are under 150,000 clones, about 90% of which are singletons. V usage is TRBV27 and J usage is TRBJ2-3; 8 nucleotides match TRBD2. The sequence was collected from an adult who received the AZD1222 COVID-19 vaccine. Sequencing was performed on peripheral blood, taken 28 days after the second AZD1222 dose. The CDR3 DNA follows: TGTGCCAGCAGTTCTCCCTTTCTTAGGAAGGGACTAGGTCCCACAGATACGCAGTATTTT. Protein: CASSSPFLRKGLGPTDTQYF.